This paragraph reports one T cell receptor beta chain. Germline V gives CDR1 SGHKS, CDR2 YYEKEE (reference sequence). The junction had 8 bases not matched to a gene; V was cut back by 5 bases and J by 7 bases. This CDR3 spans 15 amino acids. Authors' data handling: The authors estimated nucleated cell counts from reference gene primer amplification. Measured with immunoSEQ multiplex PCR; TCRdb has only the in-frame clones, and not every one. From that table come the V and J calls and clone size; the DNA was used to work out D and trimming. The table has approximately 100,000 clones, more than 85% seen once; the top ten hold more than 5.5%. The data were taken from a study of blood T cell repertoires in COVID-19. Overall study context: Sites in the United States, Italy and Spain provided acute and convalescent COVID-19 samples. PBMCs, B-cell-depleted T cells, or T cells were the source of the cDNA or gDNA that made up the material.

Sequencing was carried out using peripheral blood. The genes are TRBV5-5 and TRBJ1-6; 8 bases match TRBD1. The TCR originated in a human donor in a cohort sampled during active COVID-19. The CDR3 here is CASSRPWDRNSPLHF. As DNA, the CDR3 is TGTGCCAGCAGTCGCCCGTGGGACAGGAATTCACCCCTCCACTTT.